This T cell receptor beta chain was identified during a study of cytomegalovirus exposure and HLA in healthy donors. Researchers ran the PCR with 60 Vbeta and 13 Jbeta primers. The protocol was immunoSEQ multiplex PCR, while the TCRdb copy is restricted to in-frame clones and leaves out a portion. This table holds approximately 160,000 clones, 77% found once. The receptor's source is a woman aged 25-40 years in good health and CMV-seronegative. Source material: PBMCs.

The DNA of the CDR3 is TGTGCCAGCAGCGCCTCTAGCGGGACCTACGAGCAGTACTTC. Its translation is CASSASSGTYEQYF. This rearrangement joins TRBV7-8 to TRBJ2-7, with 9 bases identical to TRBD2. The CDR3 covers 14 residues. The V segment lost 5 bases and the J segment 2 bases; nucleotides outside the gene matches: 4. Germline V CDR1 and CDR2: SGHVS, FQNEAQ.